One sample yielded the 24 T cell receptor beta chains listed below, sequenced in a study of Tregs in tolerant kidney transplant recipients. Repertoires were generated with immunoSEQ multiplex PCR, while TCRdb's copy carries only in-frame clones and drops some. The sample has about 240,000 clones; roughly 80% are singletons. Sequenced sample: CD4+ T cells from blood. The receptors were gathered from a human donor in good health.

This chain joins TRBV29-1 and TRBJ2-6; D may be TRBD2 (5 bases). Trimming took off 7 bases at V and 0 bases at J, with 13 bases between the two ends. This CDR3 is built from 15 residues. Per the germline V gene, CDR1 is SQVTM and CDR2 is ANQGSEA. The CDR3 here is CSARDAVSGANVLTF. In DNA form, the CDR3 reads TGCAGCGCCCGGGATGCGGTCTCTGGGGCCAACGTCCTGACTTTC.

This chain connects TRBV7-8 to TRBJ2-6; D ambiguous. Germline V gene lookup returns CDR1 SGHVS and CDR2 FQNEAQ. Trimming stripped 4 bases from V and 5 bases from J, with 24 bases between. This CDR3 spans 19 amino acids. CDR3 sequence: CASSSIGRRRQSRANVLTF. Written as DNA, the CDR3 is TGTGCCAGCAGCTCCATTGGCAGGAGACGACAAAGTCGGGCCAACGTCCTGACTTTC.

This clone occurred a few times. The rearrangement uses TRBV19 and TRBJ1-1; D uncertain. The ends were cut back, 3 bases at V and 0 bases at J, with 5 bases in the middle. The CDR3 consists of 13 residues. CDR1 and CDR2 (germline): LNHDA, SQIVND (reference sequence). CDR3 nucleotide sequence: TGTGCCAGTAGTATGGTACTGAACACTGAAGCTTTCTTT. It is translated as CASSMVLNTEAFF.

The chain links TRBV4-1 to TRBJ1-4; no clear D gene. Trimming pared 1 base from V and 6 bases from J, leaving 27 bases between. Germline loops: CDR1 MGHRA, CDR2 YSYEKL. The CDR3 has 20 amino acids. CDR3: CASSQVGVRAGAVADEKLFF. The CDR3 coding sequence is TGCGCCAGCAGCCAAGTTGGGGTACGGGCGGGCGCGGTGGCGGATGAAAAACTGTTTTTT.

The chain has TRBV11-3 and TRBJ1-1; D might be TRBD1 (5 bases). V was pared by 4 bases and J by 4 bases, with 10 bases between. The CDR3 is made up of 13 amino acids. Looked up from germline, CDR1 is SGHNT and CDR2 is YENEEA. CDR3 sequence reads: CASSSNGGTEAFF. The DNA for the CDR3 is TGTGCCAGCAGCTCTAACGGGGGCACTGAAGCTTTCTTT.

DNA of the CDR3: TGTGCCAGCAGCTTACAGACAGGGGTGGGTAGCGAGCAGTACTTC. Translating gives CASSLQTGVGSEQYF. The rearrangement joins TRBV11-2 to TRBJ2-7; 8 nucleotides agree with TRBD1. With 2 bases clipped from V and 6 bases from J, the junction kept 9 bases outside the gene matches. Looked up from germline, CDR1 is SGHAT and CDR2 is FQNNGV. The CDR3 loop spans 15 amino acids. Full variable domain (missing parts from reference TRBV11-2 and TRBJ2-7): EAGVAQSPRYKIIEKRQSVAFWCNPISGHATLYWYQQILGQGPKLLIQFQNNGVVDDSQLPKDRFSAERLKGVDSTLKIQPAKLEDSAVYLCASSLQTGVGSEQYFGPGTRLTVT.

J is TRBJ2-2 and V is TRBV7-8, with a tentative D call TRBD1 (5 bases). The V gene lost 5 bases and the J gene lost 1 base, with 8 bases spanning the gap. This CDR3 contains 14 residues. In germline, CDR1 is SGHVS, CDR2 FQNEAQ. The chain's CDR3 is CASSRGQNTGELFF. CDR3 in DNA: TGTGCCAGCAGCAGGGGCCAGAACACCGGGGAGCTGTTTTTT.

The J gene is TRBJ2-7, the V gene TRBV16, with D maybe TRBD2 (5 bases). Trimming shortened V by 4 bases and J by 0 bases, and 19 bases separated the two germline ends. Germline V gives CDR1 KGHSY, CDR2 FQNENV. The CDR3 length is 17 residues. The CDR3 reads CASSPLGLTGSSYEQYF. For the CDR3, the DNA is TGTGCCAGCAGCCCTTTGGGATTGACGGGGAGCTCCTACGAGCAGTACTTC.

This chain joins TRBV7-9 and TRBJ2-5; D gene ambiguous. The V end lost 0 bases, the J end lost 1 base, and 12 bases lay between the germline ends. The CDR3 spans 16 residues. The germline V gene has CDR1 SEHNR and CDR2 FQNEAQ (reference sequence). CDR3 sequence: CASSLAPLWSQETQYF. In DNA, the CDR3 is TGTGCCAGCAGCTTAGCCCCTCTATGGAGCCAAGAGACCCAGTACTTC.

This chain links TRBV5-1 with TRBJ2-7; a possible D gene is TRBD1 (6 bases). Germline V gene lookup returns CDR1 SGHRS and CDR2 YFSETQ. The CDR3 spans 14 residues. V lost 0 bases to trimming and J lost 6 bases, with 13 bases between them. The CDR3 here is CASSLDRAGLEQYF. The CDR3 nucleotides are TGCGCCAGCAGCTTGGACAGGGCCGGGCTCGAGCAGTACTTC.

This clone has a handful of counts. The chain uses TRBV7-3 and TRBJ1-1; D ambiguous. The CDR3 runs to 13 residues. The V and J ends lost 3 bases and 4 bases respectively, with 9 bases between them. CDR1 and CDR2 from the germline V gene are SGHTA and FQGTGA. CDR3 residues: CASSFRMGTEAFF. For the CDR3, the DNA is TGTGCCAGCAGCTTCCGGATGGGCACTGAAGCTTTCTTT.

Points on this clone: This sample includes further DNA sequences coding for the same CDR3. CDR3 amino acids: CASSARQSSGNTIYF. CDR3 bases: TGTGCCAGCAGCGCCAGGCAGTCCTCTGGAAACACCATATATTTT. The rearrangement links TRBV7-8 to TRBJ1-3, with D hard to call. Looked up from germline, CDR1 is SGHVS and CDR2 is FQNEAQ. V was clipped by 5 bases and J by 0 bases, with 11 bases between them. This CDR3 region has 15 residues. Supplemented by reference TRBV7-8 and TRBJ1-3, the full variable domain reads GAGVSQSPRYKVAKRGQDVALRCDPISGHVSLFWYQQALGQGPEFLTYFQNEAQLDKSGLPSDRFFAERPEGSVSTLKIQRTQQEDSAVYLCASSARQSSGNTIYFGEGSWLTVV.

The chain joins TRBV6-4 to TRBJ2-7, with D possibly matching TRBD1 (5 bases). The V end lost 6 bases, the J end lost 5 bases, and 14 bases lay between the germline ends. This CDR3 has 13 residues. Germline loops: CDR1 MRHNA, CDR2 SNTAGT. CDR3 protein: CASREDKGDEQYF. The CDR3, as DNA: TGTGCCAGCAGAGAAGACAAAGGGGACGAGCAGTACTTC.

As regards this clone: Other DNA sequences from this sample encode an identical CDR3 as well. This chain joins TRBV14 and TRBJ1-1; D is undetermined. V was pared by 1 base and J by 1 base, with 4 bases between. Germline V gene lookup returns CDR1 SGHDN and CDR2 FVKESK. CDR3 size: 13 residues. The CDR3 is CASSQGQNTEAFF. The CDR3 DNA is TGTGCCAGCAGCCAAGGTCAGAACACTGAAGCTTTCTTT.

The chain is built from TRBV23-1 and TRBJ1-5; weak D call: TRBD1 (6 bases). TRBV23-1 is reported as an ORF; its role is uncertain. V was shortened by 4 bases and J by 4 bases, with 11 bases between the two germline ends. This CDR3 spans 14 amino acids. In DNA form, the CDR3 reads TGCGCCAGCAGTCTCCACAGGGCTAATCAGCCCCAGCATTTT. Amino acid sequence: CASSLHRANQPQHF.

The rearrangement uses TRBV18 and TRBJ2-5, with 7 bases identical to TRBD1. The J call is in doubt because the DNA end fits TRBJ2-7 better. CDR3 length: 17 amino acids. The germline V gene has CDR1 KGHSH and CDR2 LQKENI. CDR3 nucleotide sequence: TGTGCCAGCTCCACGACAGGGTTCCCGTTTAACCTTTACGAGCAGTACTTC. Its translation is CASSTTGFPFNLYEQYF.

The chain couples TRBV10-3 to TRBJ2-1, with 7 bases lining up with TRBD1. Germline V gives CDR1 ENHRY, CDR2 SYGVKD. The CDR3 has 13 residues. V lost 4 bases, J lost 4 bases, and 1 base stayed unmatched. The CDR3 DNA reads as TGTGCCATCAGTGGACAGGGATACAATGAGCAGTTCTTC. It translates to CAISGQGYNEQFF.

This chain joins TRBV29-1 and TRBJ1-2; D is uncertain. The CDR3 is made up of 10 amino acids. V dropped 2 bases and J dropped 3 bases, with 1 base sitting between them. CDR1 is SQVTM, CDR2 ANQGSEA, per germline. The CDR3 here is CSVEHYGYTF. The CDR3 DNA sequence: TGCAGCGTTGAACACTATGGCTACACCTTC.

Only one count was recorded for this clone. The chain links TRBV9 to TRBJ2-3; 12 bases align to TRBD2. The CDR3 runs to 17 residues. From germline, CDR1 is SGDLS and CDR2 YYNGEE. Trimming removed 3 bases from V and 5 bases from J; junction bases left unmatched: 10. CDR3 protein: CASSARPGTSGLDTQYF. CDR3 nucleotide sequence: TGTGCCAGCAGCGCCCGCCCCGGGACTAGCGGGTTAGATACGCAGTATTTT.

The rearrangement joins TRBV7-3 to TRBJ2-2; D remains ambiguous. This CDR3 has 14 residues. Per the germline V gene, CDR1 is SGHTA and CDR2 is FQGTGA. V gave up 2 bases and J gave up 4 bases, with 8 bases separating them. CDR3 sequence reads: CASSLQASTGELFF. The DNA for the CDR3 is TGTGCCAGCAGCTTACAGGCGTCCACCGGGGAGCTGTTTTTT. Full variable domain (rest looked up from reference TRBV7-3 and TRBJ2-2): GAGVSQTPSNKVTEKGKYVELRCDPISGHTALYWYRQSLGQGPEFLIYFQGTGAADDSGLPNDRFFAVRPEGSVSTLKIQRTERGDSAVYLCASSLQASTGELFFGEGSRLTVL.

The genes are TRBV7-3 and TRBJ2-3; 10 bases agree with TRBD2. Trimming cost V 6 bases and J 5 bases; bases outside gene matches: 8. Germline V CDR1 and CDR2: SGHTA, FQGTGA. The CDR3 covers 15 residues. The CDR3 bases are TGTGCCAGCAGTGGAAGCGGGGGGGCCGAAGATACGCAGTATTTT. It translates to CASSGSGGAEDTQYF.

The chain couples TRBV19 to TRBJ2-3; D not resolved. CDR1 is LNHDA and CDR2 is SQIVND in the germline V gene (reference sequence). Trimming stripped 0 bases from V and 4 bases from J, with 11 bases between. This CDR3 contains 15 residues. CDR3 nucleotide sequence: TGTGCCAGTAGTATAGATACCCCAAGGGCAGATACGCAGTATTTT. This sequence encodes CASSIDTPRADTQYF.

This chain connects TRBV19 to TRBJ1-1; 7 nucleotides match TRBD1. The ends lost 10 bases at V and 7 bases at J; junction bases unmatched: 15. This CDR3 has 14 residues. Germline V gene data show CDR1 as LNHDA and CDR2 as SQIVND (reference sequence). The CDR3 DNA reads TGTGCCACCAAAGACAGGGAACGTCTTGTTGAAGCTTTCTTT. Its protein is CATKDRERLVEAFF.

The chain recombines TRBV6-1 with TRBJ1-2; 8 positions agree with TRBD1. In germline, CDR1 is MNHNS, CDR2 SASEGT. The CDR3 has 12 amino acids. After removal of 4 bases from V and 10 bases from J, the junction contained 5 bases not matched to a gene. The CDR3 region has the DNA TGTGCCAGCAGTGTACGGACAGGGCACTACACCTTC. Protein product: CASSVRTGHYTF.